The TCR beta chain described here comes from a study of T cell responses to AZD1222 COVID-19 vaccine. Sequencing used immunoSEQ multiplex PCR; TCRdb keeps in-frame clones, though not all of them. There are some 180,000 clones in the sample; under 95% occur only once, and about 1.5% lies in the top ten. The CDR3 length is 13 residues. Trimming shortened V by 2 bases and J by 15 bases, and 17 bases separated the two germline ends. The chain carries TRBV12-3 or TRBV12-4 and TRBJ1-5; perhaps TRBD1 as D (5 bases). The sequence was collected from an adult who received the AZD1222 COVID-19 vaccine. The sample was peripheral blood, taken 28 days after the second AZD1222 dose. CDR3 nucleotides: TGTGCCAGCAGTTTACAGGGATCAATAGGGTTGCATTTT. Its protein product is CASSLQGSIGLHF.